Described below is a single TCR beta chain sequence and its context. The ends lost 10 bases at V and 4 bases at J; junction bases unmatched: 8. The germline gives CDR1 MNHNY, CDR2 SVGAGI (reference sequence). This CDR3 contains 13 residues. The data belong to a study of cytomegalovirus exposure and HLA in healthy donors. The primer mix had 60 Vbeta and 13 Jbeta primers. Data came from immunoSEQ multiplex PCR; TCRdb stores just in-frame clones and leaves some out. Found here are 250,000 or so clones, 80% to 95% of them singletons; the top ten hold less than 2%. What was sequenced was PBMCs. This clonotype originated in a girl aged 2-15 years in good health and CMV-seronegative. The rearrangement uses TRBV6-6 and TRBJ2-3, with TRBD2 identical over 7 bases. CDR3 nucleotide sequence: TGTGCCACCAAAGGCGGGAGCTCAGATACGCAGTATTTT. This encodes CATKGGSSDTQYF.